This T cell receptor beta chain was identified during a study of T cell responses to AZD1222 COVID-19 vaccine (dated by TCRdb to about 2021). At the level of the whole study: AZD1222 recipients given second doses at about 4 weeks or at about 12 weeks were pooled, since spike-specific TCR depth and breadth were not found to differ between the two schedules. A total of roughly 240 trial participants underwent TCR sequencing, of whom around 200 received two doses of AZD1222 and 26 received two doses of the MenACWY control vaccine. Trial participants were enrolled into age subgroups of 18-55, 56-69 and 70-plus years, which contained about 150, 28 and 57 TCR-sequenced participants, respectively.

V is trimmed back by 0 bases and J by 4 bases, and the junction contains 5 bases that no gene match accounts for. The cysteine opens and the phenylalanine closes a CDR3 of 15 amino acids. Here the CDR3 DNA is all that survives: 45 bases in frame from base 1. From the germline V gene, CDR1 is MNHEY and CDR2 is SVGAGI. What the work shows at the level of the full study, not this receptor alone: Conclusions about previously exposed vaccinees are limited because only five to seven AZD1222 recipients were SARS-CoV-2 seropositive at baseline. Most participants were white British and females outnumbered males, and the authors suggested that clonal diversity may have been underestimated. After two AZD1222 doses, both the breadth and the depth of spike-specific TCRs were significantly higher than at day 0 and than in MenACWY recipients. The whole spike protein was spanned by vaccine-associated CD4 TCRs, and dominant responses were seen in regions 160-218 and 743-854. In the small 56-69-year group, the increase in depth fell short of significance, most likely because of low power. Reportedly, almost half of the unique spike-specific TCRs recognized epitopes lying outside the regions that are mutated in the B.1.351 and B.1.1.7 variants. Because no day 14 peak-response samples were available, repertoires were characterized only after the peak T cell response.

This clone was picked up one time. Its antigen specificity is not known. There are no base qualities to consult, and no much larger clone falls within one base. The CDR3 regions of human TCRbeta chains were analyzed by immunosequencing. As for how the authors treated the data: TCRs in the repertoires were compared against a reference library of SARS-CoV-2-specific TCRs that had been generated with the MIRA antigen-specificity platform. Breadth was defined as the fraction of unique TCRs that were SARS-CoV-2-associated. Depth was defined as the fraction of total T cells that were SARS-CoV-2-associated. Using the MIRA data, every spike-specific TCR was mapped to the spike region that the TCR reacted to and assigned to either a CD4 or a CD8 class. Log10-transformed breadth and depth values were compared by one-way ANOVA with Sidak's multiple comparisons tests. TCRdb provides this immuneACCESS table in a form limited to in-frame rearrangements. Some clones are lacking; in checked studies, under half of them reflect an unresolved V gene, and why the rest are absent is not known. That table is the source of V, J and clone size, and D and trimming were worked out from the DNA. The sample includes around 63,000 clones, with approximately 85% observed a single time. Together, the top ten hold roughly 18% of the sample.

Taken with the paper, the label for time point translates to: baseline before first vaccination. The vaccinee samples were drawn from two UK trials, COV001 and COV002, one of which was a single-blind randomized controlled phase 2/3 trial testing AZD1222 (ChAdOx1 nCoV-19) in healthy adults. Trial participant PBMC samples were collected at day 0 and day 28 after the second dose for TCRbeta chain sequencing. The source is an adult in good health. The V and J genes are TRBV6-5 and TRBJ1-2; 7 bases in between match TRBD1. The sequencing used peripheral blood, collected on day 0 of AZD1222 vaccination. The CDR3 loop reads CASSYSSQGPYGYTF. The nucleotides are TGTGCCAGCAGTTACTCGTCACAGGGGCCCTATGGCTACACCTTC.